This T cell receptor (beta chain) was identified during a study of shared clonotypes between healthy human individuals. Original handling: There were no quality scores in the junction-only immunoSEQ sequences, so filtering differed. This table comes from immunoSEQ multiplex PCR, and its TCRdb copy is limited to in-frame clones, with some not included. V, J and clone size are those of that table, while D and trimming were read from the DNA. Counted here are under 2.5 million clones, less than 95% occurring once; the ten biggest clones make up roughly 0.34%. The TCR comes from a man younger than 35 in good health. Some clones in this sample may be carry-over from other donors' samples. Sequenced: naive CD4+ T cells from PBMCs. The subset here: CD45RA+ positively selected.

The CDR3 DNA is TGTGCCAGCAGCGCACTAGCGGGAGGCGCCTACGAGCAGTACTTC. Its translation: CASSALAGGAYEQYF. The V call is TRBV9, the J call TRBJ2-7; 12 bases match TRBD2. The V gene's germline CDR1 is SGDLS and CDR2 YYNGEE. The CDR3 extends over 15 amino acids. V was clipped by 3 bases and J by 2 bases; unmatched bases: 3.